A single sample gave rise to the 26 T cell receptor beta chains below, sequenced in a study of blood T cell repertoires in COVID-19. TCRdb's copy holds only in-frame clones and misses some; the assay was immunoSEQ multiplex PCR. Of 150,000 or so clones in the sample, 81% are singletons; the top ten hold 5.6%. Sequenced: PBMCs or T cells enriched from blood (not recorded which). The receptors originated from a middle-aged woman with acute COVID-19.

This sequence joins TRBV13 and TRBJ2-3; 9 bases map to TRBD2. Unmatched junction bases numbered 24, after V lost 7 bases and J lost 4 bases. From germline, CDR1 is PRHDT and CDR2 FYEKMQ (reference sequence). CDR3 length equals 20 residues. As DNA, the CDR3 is TGTGCCAGCACCGGACTACCTTCCCTGGCTAGCGGGGCCCCGCCAGATACGCAGTATTTT. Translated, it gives CASTGLPSLASGAPPDTQYF. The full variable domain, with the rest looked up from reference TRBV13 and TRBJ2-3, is AAGVIQSPRHLIKEKRETATLKCYPIPRHDTVYWYQQGPGQDPQFLISFYEKMQSDKGSIPDRFSAQQFSDYHSELNMSSLELGDSALYFCASTGLPSLASGAPPDTQYFGPGTRLTVL.

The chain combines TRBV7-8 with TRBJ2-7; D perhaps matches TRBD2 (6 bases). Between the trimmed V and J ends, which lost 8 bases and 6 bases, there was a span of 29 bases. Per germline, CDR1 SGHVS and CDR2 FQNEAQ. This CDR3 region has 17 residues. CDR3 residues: CASHYLPPGLPFPEQYF. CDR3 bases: TGTGCCAGCCATTATTTACCACCGGGACTCCCCTTCCCCGAGCAGTACTTC.

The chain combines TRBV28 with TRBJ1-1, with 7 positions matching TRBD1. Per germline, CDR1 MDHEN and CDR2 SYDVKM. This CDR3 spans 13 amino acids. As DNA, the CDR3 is TGTTTATGTGGAGGGGGCCCATGGACTGAAGCTTTCTTT. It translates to CLCGGGPWTEAFF.

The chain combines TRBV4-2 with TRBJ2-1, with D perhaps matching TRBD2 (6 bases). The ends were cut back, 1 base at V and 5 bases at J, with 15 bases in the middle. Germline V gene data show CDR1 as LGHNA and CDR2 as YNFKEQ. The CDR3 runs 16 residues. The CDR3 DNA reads TGTGCCAGCAGCCAAGGGGGCTTGGGGGGACACAATGAGCAGTTCTTC. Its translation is CASSQGGLGGHNEQFF.

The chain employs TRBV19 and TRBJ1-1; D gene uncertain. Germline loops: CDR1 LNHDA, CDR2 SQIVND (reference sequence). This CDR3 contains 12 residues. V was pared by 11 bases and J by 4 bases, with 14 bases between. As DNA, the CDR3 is TGTGCCTCCCGAAGGGAGGCCACTGAAGCTTTCTTT. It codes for CASRREATEAFF.

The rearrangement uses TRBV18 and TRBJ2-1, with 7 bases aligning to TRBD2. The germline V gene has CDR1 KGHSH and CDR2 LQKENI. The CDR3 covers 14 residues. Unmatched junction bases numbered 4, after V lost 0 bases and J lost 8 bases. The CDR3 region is CASSPPTSRDEQFF. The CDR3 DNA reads TGTGCCAGCTCACCACCGACTAGCCGGGATGAGCAGTTCTTC.

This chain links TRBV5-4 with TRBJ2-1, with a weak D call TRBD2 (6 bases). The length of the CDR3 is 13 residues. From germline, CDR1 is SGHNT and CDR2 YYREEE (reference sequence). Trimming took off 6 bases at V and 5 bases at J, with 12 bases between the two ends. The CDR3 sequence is CASTSGLNNEQFF. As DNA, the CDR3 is TGTGCCAGCACGTCGGGACTTAACAATGAGCAGTTCTTC.

CDR3 protein: CASRNSGRPTDTQYF. As DNA, the CDR3 is TGTGCCAGTAGGAATAGCGGGAGACCCACAGATACGCAGTATTTT. The chain is built from TRBV19 and TRBJ2-3; TRBD2 agrees at 9 bases. Germline V gene data show CDR1 as LNHDA and CDR2 as SQIVND (reference sequence). Germline trimming cut 6 bases from V and 2 bases from J; bases unmatched to any gene: 6. CDR3 length: 15 amino acids.

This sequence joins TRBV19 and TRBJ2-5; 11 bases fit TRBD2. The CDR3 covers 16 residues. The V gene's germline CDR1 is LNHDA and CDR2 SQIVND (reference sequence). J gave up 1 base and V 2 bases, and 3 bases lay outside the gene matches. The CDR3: CASSISSGGFQETQYF. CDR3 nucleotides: TGTGCCAGTAGTATATCTAGCGGGGGGTTCCAAGAGACCCAGTACTTC.

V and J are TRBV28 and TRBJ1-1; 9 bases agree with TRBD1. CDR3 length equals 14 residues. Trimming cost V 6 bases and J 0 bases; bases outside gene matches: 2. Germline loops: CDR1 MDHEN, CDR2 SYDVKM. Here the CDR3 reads CASRGTGMNTEAFF. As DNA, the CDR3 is TGTGCCAGCAGGGGGACAGGGATGAACACTGAAGCTTTCTTT.

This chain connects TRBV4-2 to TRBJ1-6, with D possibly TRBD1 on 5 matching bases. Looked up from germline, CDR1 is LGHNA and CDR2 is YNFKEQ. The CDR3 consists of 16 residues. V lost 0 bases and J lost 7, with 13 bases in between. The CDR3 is CASSQDLGAGNSPLHF. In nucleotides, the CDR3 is TGTGCCAGCAGCCAAGATCTTGGGGCCGGAAATTCACCCCTCCACTTT.

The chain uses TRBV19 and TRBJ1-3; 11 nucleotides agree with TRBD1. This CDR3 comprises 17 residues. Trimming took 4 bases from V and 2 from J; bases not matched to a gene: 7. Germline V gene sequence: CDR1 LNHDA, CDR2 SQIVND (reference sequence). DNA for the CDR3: TGTGCCAGTAGTAATCCGGGACAGGGGGGCGCTGGAAACACCATATATTTT. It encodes CASSNPGQGGAGNTIYF.

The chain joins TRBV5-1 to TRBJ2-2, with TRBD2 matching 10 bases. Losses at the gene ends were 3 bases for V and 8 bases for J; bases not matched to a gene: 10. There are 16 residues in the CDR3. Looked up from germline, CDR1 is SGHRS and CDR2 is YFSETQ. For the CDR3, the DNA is TGCGCCAGCAGCTCAGCGGCTAGCGGGAGCGGAGGGGAGCTGTTTTTT. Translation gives CASSSAASGSGGELFF.

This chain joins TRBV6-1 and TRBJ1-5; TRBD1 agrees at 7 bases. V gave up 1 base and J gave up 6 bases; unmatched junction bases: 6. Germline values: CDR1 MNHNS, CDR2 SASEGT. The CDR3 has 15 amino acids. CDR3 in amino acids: CASSEELGGGQPQHF. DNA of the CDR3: TGTGCCAGCAGTGAAGAGCTAGGGGGCGGTCAGCCCCAGCATTTT.

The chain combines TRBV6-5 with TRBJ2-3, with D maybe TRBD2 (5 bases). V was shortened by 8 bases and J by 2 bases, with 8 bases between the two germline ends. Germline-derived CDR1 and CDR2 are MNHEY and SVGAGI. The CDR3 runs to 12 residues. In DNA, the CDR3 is TGTGCCAGCGGGGAGAACACAGATACGCAGTATTTT. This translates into CASGENTDTQYF.

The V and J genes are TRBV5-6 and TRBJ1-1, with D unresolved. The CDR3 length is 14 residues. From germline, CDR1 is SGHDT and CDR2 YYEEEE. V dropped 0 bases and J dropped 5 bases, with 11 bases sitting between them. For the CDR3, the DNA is TGTGCCAGCAGCTTGGCCGGGAAGCGAACTGAAGCTTTCTTT. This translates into CASSLAGKRTEAFF.

The CDR3, as DNA: TGTGCCAGCAGCTTGCAGGGGAACACCGGGGAGCTGTTTTTT. Translation: CASSLQGNTGELFF. The V and J genes are TRBV5-4 and TRBJ2-2, with a possible D match to TRBD1 (5 bases). The CDR3 contains 14 residues. With 1 base removed from V and 1 base from J, the gap between germline ends came to 5 bases. Germline V gene lookup returns CDR1 SGHNT and CDR2 YYREEE (reference sequence). The full variable domain, its missing parts supplied by reference TRBV5-4 and TRBJ2-2, is ETGVTQSPTHLIKTRGQQVTLRCSSQSGHNTVSWYQQALGQGPQFIFQYYREEENGRGNFPPRFSGLQFPNYSSELNVNALELDDSALYLCASSLQGNTGELFFGEGSRLTVL.

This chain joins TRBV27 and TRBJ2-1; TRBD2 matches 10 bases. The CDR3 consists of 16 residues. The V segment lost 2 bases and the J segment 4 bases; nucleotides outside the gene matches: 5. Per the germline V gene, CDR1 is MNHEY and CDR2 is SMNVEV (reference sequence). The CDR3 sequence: CASSLTGLASYNEQFF. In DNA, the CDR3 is TGTGCCAGCAGTTTAACGGGACTAGCGTCTTACAATGAGCAGTTCTTC.

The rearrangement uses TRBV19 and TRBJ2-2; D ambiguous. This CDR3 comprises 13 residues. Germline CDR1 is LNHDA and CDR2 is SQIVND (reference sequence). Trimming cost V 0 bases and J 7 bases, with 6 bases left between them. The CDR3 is CASSIEGHGELFF. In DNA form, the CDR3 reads TGTGCCAGTAGTATAGAGGGCCACGGGGAGCTGTTTTTT.

The CDR3 DNA reads TGTGCCAGCAGCTATCTAGATACGCAGTATTTT. Translating gives CASSYLDTQYF. The chain carries TRBV6-5 and TRBJ2-3; D remains ambiguous. Looked up from germline, CDR1 is MNHEY and CDR2 is SVGAGI. The CDR3 sequence is 11 residues long. V lost 6 bases and J 5 bases, leaving 6 bases between the germline ends.

CDR3 in amino acids: CASSGTSGRVSPDTQYF. The CDR3 bases are TGTGCCAGCAGTGGGACTAGCGGGAGAGTGTCTCCAGATACGCAGTATTTT. The chain is built from TRBV6-1 and TRBJ2-3; the match to TRBD2 covers 13 bases. Trimming removed 4 bases from V and 4 bases from J; junction bases left unmatched: 8. From germline, CDR1 is MNHNS and CDR2 SASEGT. There are 17 residues in the CDR3.

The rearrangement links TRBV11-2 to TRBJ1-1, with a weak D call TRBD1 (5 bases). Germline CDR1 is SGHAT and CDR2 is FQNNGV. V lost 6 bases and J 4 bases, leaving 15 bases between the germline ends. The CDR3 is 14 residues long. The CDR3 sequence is CASRLGGESTEAFF. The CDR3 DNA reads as TGTGCCAGCAGGTTGGGAGGGGAGAGCACTGAAGCTTTCTTT.

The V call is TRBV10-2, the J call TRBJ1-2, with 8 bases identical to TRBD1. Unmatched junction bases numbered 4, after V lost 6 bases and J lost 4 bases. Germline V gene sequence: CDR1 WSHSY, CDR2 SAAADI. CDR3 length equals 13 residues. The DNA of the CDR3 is TGCGCCAGCAGACCAGGGGGCGGCTATGGCTACACCTTC. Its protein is CASRPGGGYGYTF.

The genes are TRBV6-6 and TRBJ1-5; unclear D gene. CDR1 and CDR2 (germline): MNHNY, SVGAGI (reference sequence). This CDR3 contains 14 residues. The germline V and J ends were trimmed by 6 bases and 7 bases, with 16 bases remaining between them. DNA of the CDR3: TGTGCCAGCAGCCCGGCCCAAGGAGGACAGCCCCAGCATTTT. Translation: CASSPAQGGQPQHF.

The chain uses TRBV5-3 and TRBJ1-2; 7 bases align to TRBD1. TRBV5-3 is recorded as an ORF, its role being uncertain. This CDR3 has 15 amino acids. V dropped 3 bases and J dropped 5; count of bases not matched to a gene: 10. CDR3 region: CARSYLEGAGYGYTF. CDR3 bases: TGTGCCAGAAGCTACCTCGAGGGGGCCGGGTATGGCTACACCTTC.

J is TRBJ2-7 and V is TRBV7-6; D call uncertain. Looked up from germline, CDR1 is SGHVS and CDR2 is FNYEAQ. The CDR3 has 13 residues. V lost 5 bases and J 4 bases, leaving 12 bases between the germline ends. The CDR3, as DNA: TGTGCCAGCAGCCTATCATATCGGTACGAGCAGTACTTC. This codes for CASSLSYRYEQYF.